This T cell receptor (beta chain) stems from a study of blood T cell repertoires in COVID-19. The wider study: The United States, Italy and Spain provided the acute and convalescent COVID-19 samples.

This CDR3 has 13 amino acids. Deletions cut 0 bases from V and 6 bases from J, with 8 bases between. The germline gives CDR1 SGHRS, CDR2 YFSETQ. Allocation to cohorts depended on clinical history reported by the participants. Cohort 3 donors were reported recovered after two negative PCRs, clearance, or symptom resolution. Repertoires were generated with immunoSEQ multiplex PCR, while TCRdb's copy carries only in-frame clones and drops some. The data hold under 200,000 clones, with approximately 90% observed a single time. The sequence came from a woman aged 45 to 65 who had recovered from COVID-19. Specimen: PBMCs or T cells enriched from blood (not recorded which). V gene TRBV5-1 combines with J gene TRBJ2-3, with D possibly TRBD2 on 5 matching bases. This CDR3 is CASSLVPGDTQYF. The CDR3 bases are TGCGCCAGCAGCTTGGTACCGGGGGATACGCAGTATTTT.